Each of the 5 T cell receptor beta chains below was sequenced from the same sample in a study of blood T cell repertoires in COVID-19. Assay used: immunoSEQ multiplex PCR; TCRdb lists only in-frame clones, some missing. The sample consists of fewer than 500,000 clones, around 89% of them appearing once. Sequencing input: peripheral blood. The receptors here all came from a woman between 25 and 40 years old with acute or convalescent COVID-19.

The chain is built from TRBV7-3 and TRBJ2-3; D may be TRBD2 (6 bases). This CDR3 is built from 16 residues. V shed 2 bases and J shed 0 bases, with 12 bases lying between them. Germline V gene data show CDR1 as SGHTA and CDR2 as FQGTGA. CDR3 region: CASSLLGGKSTDTQYF. CDR3 nucleotides: TGTGCCAGCAGCTTATTGGGCGGGAAGAGCACAGATACGCAGTATTTT.

The chain uses TRBV12-3 or TRBV12-4 and TRBJ1-2; D gene ambiguous. V dropped 8 bases and J dropped 7 bases, with 5 bases sitting between them. This CDR3 comprises 9 residues. In DNA, the CDR3 is TGTGCCAGCGGGAGTGGCTACACCTTC. It translates to CASGSGYTF.

The chain uses TRBV4-1 and TRBJ1-6, with 9 bases identical to TRBD1. This CDR3 has 15 amino acids. After removal of 1 base from V and 7 bases from J, the junction contained 2 bases not matched to a gene. In germline, CDR1 is MGHRA, CDR2 YSYEKL. CDR3 protein: CASSQAGQGNSPLHF. CDR3 DNA sequence: TGCGCCAGCAGCCAAGCGGGACAGGGAAATTCACCCCTCCACTTT.

This clone was counted between two and nine times. The V and J genes are TRBV27 and TRBJ2-7, with 10 bases fitting TRBD1. The CDR3 sequence is 14 residues long. V lost 7 bases, J lost 3 bases, and 6 bases stayed unmatched. Germline V gene sequence: CDR1 MNHEY, CDR2 SMNVEV (reference sequence). Written as DNA, the CDR3 is TGTGCCAGCACCTACCGGGACAGGGGCTACGAGCAGTACTTC. Translation: CASTYRDRGYEQYF.

The rearrangement joins TRBV2 to TRBJ2-3; 8 bases match TRBD2. The junction had 24 bases not matched to a gene; V was cut back by 6 bases and J by 7 bases. CDR1 is SNHLY and CDR2 is FYNNEI in the germline V gene. The length of the CDR3 is 19 residues. CDR3 in amino acids: CASRGPGLDRRGGANTQYF. CDR3 nucleotide sequence: TGTGCCAGCAGGGGACCAGGTCTTGATCGTCGGGGGGGGGCGAATACGCAGTATTTT.